A selection of T cell receptor beta chains follows, all from one sample in a study of response to subunit inactivated influenza vaccine. TCRdb fed the RT-PCR reads into MiXCR, producing one record per CDR3 protein. The sample has about 190,000 distinct CDR3 sequences; roughly an eighth are singletons. The sequences come from CD8+ T cells sorted from PBMCs, collected less than 6 days after vaccination. Receptors originate from a man in his fifties or sixties who received an inactivated influenza vaccine. Each CDR3 is given with its conserved first and last residue. The D gene is left open where the match is weak. Not all rows give a size; the values are once, few, many and, for expanded clones, a class.

v_gene,d_gene,abundance,j_gene,CDR3aa,CDR3nt
TRBV4-3,.,.,TRBJ2-1,CASSQDWPGGVDEQFF,TGCGCCAGCAGCCAAGATTGGCCGGGTGGCGTGGATGAGCAGTTCTTC
TRBV2,.,.,TRBJ2-7,CAPSKHSVYEQYF,TGTGCCCCCTCGAAACACAGTGTGTACGAGCAGTACTTC
TRBV20-1,.,.,TRBJ2-3,CSARGGDHASTDTQYF,TGCAGTGCTAGAGGCGGGGACCATGCTAGCACAGATACGCAGTATTTT
TRBV5-5,.,few,TRBJ2-7,CASSPRGRTYEQYF,TGTGCCAGCAGCCCGCGGGGGCGAACCTACGAGCAGTACTTC
TRBV6-6,.,.,TRBJ2-3,CASSTTVDTQYF,TGTGCCAGCAGTACGACAGTAGATACGCAGTATTTT
TRBV7-9,.,few,TRBJ2-1,CASSPHRQAPYNEQFF,TGTGCCAGCAGCCCCCACCGACAGGCCCCCTACAATGAGCAGTTCTTC
TRBV28,.,few,TRBJ2-7,CASSLNSGTFTYEQYF,TGTGCCAGCAGTTTAAACAGTGGGACTTTTACCTACGAGCAGTACTTC
TRBV20-1,TRBD2,.,TRBJ2-7,CSAKETSWYEQYF,TGCAGTGCTAAGGAGACTAGCTGGTACGAGCAGTACTTC
TRBV28,.,.,TRBJ2-1,CASSGVSSYNEQFF,TGTGCCAGCAGCGGCGTAAGCTCCTACAATGAGCAGTTCTTC
TRBV20-1,.,few,TRBJ1-6,CSASGSPGANSPLHF,TGCAGTGCCTCCGGGTCTCCAGGGGCGAATTCACCCCTCCACTTT
TRBV6-2/TRBV6-3,.,few,TRBJ2-7,CASSSYRVYEQYF,TGTGCCAGCAGTTCGTACAGGGTCTACGAGCAGTACTTC
TRBV25-1,.,.,TRBJ2-7,CASLNPDYPYEQYF,TGTGCCAGCCTCAACCCGGACTACCCCTACGAGCAGTACTTC
TRBV6-1,.,few,TRBJ2-2,CASSPRWSNTGELFF,TGTGCCAGCAGTCCTCGTTGGTCGAACACCGGGGAGCTGTTTTTT
TRBV9,.,few,TRBJ2-5,CASSREVGAGETQYF,TGTGCCAGCAGCCGTGAAGTAGGGGCCGGGGAGACCCAGTACTTC
TRBV27,TRBD2,.,TRBJ2-5,CASSPGLAGGHRIGTQYF,TGTGCCAGCAGTCCCGGACTAGCGGGGGGCCACCGTATTGGGACCCAGTACTTC
TRBV3-1,.,.,TRBJ2-3,CASRLDRAGLGDTQYF,TGTGCCAGCAGACTCGACCGGGCCGGGTTGGGGGATACGCAGTATTTT
TRBV4-2,TRBD1,.,TRBJ2-5,CASSPGQGGTQYF,TGTGCCAGCAGCCCCGGACAGGGGGGGACCCAGTACTTC
TRBV12-3/TRBV12-4,TRBD2,.,TRBJ2-1,CASSRGLAGPWWEQFF,TGTGCCAGCAGCCGTGGACTAGCGGGGCCGTGGTGGGAGCAGTTCTTC
TRBV7-9,.,.,TRBJ2-1,CASTGRGGVYNEQFF,TGTGCCAGCACGGGACGAGGGGGGGTCTACAATGAGCAGTTCTTC
TRBV6-5,TRBD1,few,TRBJ1-1,CASSYGTGLNTEAFF,TGTGCCAGCAGTTACGGGACAGGGCTGAACACTGAAGCTTTCTTT
TRBV29-1,TRBD2,.,TRBJ2-5,CSVEDYRAWRREQETQYF,TGCAGCGTTGAAGATTATAGAGCGTGGAGGCGGGAGCAAGAGACCCAGTACTTC
TRBV7-8,.,few,TRBJ2-2,CASPEEADPFNTGELFF,TGTGCCAGCCCAGAGGAGGCGGACCCCTTCAACACCGGGGAGCTGTTTTTT
TRBV5-1,TRBD2,.,TRBJ2-1,CASSLSLAGGYNEQFF,TGCGCCAGCAGCTTGTCCCTAGCGGGAGGGTACAATGAGCAGTTCTTC
TRBV20-1,.,.,TRBJ1-2,CSARDYRGADYTF,TGCAGTGCTAGAGATTATCGGGGCGCCGACTACACCTTC
TRBV7-9,.,.,TRBJ1-1,CASSAVQGGATEAFF,TGTGCCAGCAGCGCAGTACAGGGAGGCGCCACTGAAGCTTTCTTT
TRBV29-1,TRBD1,few,TRBJ1-2,CSVERDREGGYTF,TGCAGCGTTGAAAGGGACAGGGAAGGGGGCTACACCTTC
TRBV6-5,.,many,TRBJ1-5,CASSYSIAQPQHF,TGTGCCAGCAGTTACTCGATTGCTCAGCCCCAGCATTTT
TRBV30,.,.,TRBJ2-2,CAWSVQFGGELFF,TGTGCCTGGAGTGTCCAATTCGGCGGGGAGCTGTTTTTT